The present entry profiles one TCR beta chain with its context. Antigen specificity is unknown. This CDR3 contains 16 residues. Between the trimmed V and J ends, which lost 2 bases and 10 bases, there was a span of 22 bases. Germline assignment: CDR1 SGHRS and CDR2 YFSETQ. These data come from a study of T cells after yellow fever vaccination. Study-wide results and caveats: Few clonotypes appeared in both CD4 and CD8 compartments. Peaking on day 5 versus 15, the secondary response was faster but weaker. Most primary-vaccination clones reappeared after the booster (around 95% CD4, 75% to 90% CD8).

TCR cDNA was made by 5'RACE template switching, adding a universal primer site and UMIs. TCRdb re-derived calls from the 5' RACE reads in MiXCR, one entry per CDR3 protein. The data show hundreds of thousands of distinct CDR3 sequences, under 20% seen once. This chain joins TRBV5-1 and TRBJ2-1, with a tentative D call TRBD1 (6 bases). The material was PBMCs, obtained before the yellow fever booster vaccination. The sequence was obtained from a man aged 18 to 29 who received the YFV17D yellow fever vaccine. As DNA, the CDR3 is TGCGCCAGCAGCTTACTAGGACAGATCAAAGCACAGGAGCAGTTCTTC. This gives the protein CASSLLGQIKAQEQFF.